This T cell receptor (beta chain) was sequenced during a study of cytomegalovirus exposure and HLA in healthy donors (dated by TCRdb to the late 2010s). Study-wide context: An earlier analysis of roughly 570 of the donors reported about 280 Gb of sequence data and roughly 120 million unique TCR beta sequences obtained from about 179 million T cells. An early release covering roughly 580 HLA-typed donors comprised roughly 300 gigabases of sequencing data and tens of millions of unique TCR sequences. Of the 300 to 500 genotyped donors, less than 90% were placed in the genetic ancestry cluster associated with self-reported Caucasian donors. The study aimed to test whether cataloging public T cell receptors could reveal signatures of past pathogen exposure. The study used immunosequencing to profile the T cell repertoires of around 600 subjects and linked those repertoires to cytomegalovirus serostatus. A separate validation cohort of roughly 130 different subjects was used in addition to the approximately 700-subject first cohort. To predict cytomegalovirus infection status, the study brought together high-throughput TCR immunosequencing, statistical association of individual TCRs with disease status, and machine learning. A later analysis re-analyzed previously published TCR beta repertoires from about 600 donors and added high-resolution HLA genotyping to study TCR occurrence patterns. The later analysis used no new phenotypic data to find candidate immune exposures, relying instead on TCR beta sequences and their occurrence across donors. In an earlier analysis of about 590 of the donors, high-throughput TCR beta sequencing was used to judge whether each TCR beta V gene segment behaved as functional or pseudogenic. Donor age, sex, ethnicity and CMV serostatus were compiled together with the repertoire data. A later genetic analysis took genome-wide SNP genotypes for about 60% of the roughly 670 donors and used that subset as a discovery cohort. Every discovery cohort repertoire had been produced on one sequencing platform. Class I and class II HLA loci were covered by the typing at four-digit resolution. The number of typed donors differed by locus: about 620-640 for A, B, C, DRB1 and DQB1; 500 to 550 for DQA1; 606 for DPA1; and some 470 for DPB1. A few DR-DQ haplotypes were handled as single units for association and clustering because linkage in the cohort was strong. Among a few hundred genotyped donors of the cohort, an average of roughly 240,000 unique TCR beta nucleotide sequences were sequenced per donor, about a sixth of them non-productive. Broad study findings and their caveats: In a later analysis, several top co-occurrence clusters were reported to appear linked to parvovirus B19, influenza, CMV and Epstein-Barr virus. In vitro tests confirmed that a few of the cytomegalovirus-associated TCR beta chains recognize cytomegalovirus antigens. Strong co-occurrence of HLA alleles, especially DR and DQ, made assigning TCR associations to individual alleles difficult. Sequencing depth was assumed to be roughly uniform across donors in the presence/absence analyses, though that assumption may not hold. In a later analysis, some 18,000 TCR beta sequences were associated with specific HLA alleles at a false discovery rate of 0.05. Because the 87-base-pair reads could not distinguish some IMGT-functional V segments, including TRBV6-2 and TRBV6-3, those segments were excluded. Because HLA typing was unavailable for some donors at each locus, only the typed subset was used in association tests. Most TCR sequences were seen in very few donors, while some public TCRs were found in many individuals. A cluster of highly shared sequence variants was judged likely to be a technical artifact of the sequencing pipeline. The authors suggested that the approach could potentially be generalized to other disease states and immunological phenotypes. Compared with the roughly 670-donor mean, donors in an Asian-associated ancestry cluster had fewer N-insertions in productive TCRs, according to a later genetic analysis. Correlated functional status among segregating V segments might reflect linkage disequilibrium, but an unknown experimental factor could not be ruled out. In a later analysis, most CMV-associated TCR beta chains were found to appear HLA-restricted, with HLA associations seemingly driven largely by CMV exposure. V-gene and J-gene trimming of TCR beta chains was associated with a missense DCLRE1C variant in a later genetic analysis, and the association was replicated in an independent cohort. According to a later analysis, TCR association rates differed among HLA loci, with DRB1 alleles showing the most associated TCRs and HLA-C alleles showing the fewest. A later analysis found that HLA-associated TCR beta chains were more clonally expanded and had lower generation probabilities than equally common non-associated chains. The classifier was reported to diagnose cytomegalovirus status with high specificity and sensitivity in both the original and validation cohorts. A total of fewer than 200 TCR beta chains were listed by the study as associated with cytomegalovirus. The cohort was sequenced for TCR beta chains only, and without alpha or paired-chain data the features that could be detected were limited. In an earlier analysis of 587 of the donors, most TCR beta V segments were observed in productive rearrangements about 87% or about 30% of the time, broadly matching IMGT annotations. A further reported finding was that TCR beta sequences accurately predicted the HLA-A and HLA-B alleles for most subjects in the first cohort. Because counts were too low, roughly 16 rarely observed V segments, including chromosome 9 orphons, were excluded from the earlier analysis of fewer than 650 of the donors. CMV serostatus was the only immune exposure information available for the cohort.

The library was built by means of the immunoSEQ multiplex PCR assay. The multiplex PCR relied on a mix of 60 forward primers for TCR Vbeta segments and 13 reverse primers for TCR Jbeta segments. The CDR3 region of rearranged TCR beta genes was amplified from genomic DNA with a multiplex PCR assay. The amplified TCR beta libraries were sequenced on the Illumina HiSeq System as 87-base-pair reads. As for the original processing: Across the roughly 600 repertoires, a later analysis counted roughly 84 million unique TCR beta chains, roughly 11 million of which were shared by at least two donors. Raw reads were error-corrected and collapsed into unique sequences by a nearest-neighbor algorithm in which closely related sequences were merged to remove PCR and sequencing errors. CDR3 sequences were aligned to IMGT reference sequences to assign V, D and J gene segments. Each retained sequence needed at least a six-nucleotide match to both a V gene segment and a J gene segment. A rearrangement was called productive if the CDR3 had no stop codons and remained in frame with V and J, and every other rearrangement was called non-productive. Following IMGT convention, CDR3 was defined as the stretch from the second conserved V-encoded cysteine to the conserved J-encoded phenylalanine. The earlier analysis of approximately 500 of the donors excluded sequences that lacked an unambiguous match to a single V gene segment. In an earlier analysis of 587 of the donors, V segments were called functional above 56.7% productive rearrangements and were called segregating when the between-donor standard deviation exceeded 5%. To diagnose cytomegalovirus status from the catalog of TCR beta chain sequences, a statistical classification framework was built. In a later analysis, TCR nucleotide sequences were compared against IMGT/GENE-DB human TR gene sequences so that V and J genes could be assigned. The TCRdist pipeline was used in a later analysis to assign CDR3 sequences and most-parsimonious VDJ recombination scenarios. In a later analysis, each TCR beta chain was defined by its CDR3 amino acid sequence together with its V-gene family, and reads without a unique V-gene family were excluded. To address suspected cross-contamination and a sequencing artifact, a later analysis removed under 600 highly shared, low-generation-probability nucleotide sequences. In a later analysis, a clonal expansion index for each public chain was calculated from normalized within-repertoire ranks of inferred template counts. In a later analysis, generation probabilities were computed using a VDJ recombination model fitted to out-of-frame rearrangements, and the results were checked against IGoR. A later analysis scored TCR-TCR, TCR-HLA and TCR-CMV co-occurrence with hypergeometric tests, applying a repertoire-size bias correction to TCR pairs. False discovery rates were estimated in a later analysis by permuting HLA or CMV assignments 20 times. In a later analysis, co-occurring TCRs were grouped using DBSCAN, and TCRdist sequence similarity was added for clustering within HLA-allele-positive subsets. For co-occurrence clustering, repertoires with fewer than 30,000 or more than 120,000 public chains were excluded, along with roughly 5 repertoires with anomalous nucleotide sharing. TCRdb re-hosts the immuneACCESS table, in-frame sequences only. Its copies lack some clones; in the studies checked, an unresolved V gene accounts for under half of them, and the cause for the rest is not known. That table supplies the V and J calls and clone size; D and trimming were determined from the DNA. The sample yields approximately 240,000 clones; roughly 80% were counted once. The ten largest clones capture 5% to 6% of the sample.

As concerns this clone: Its cognate antigen has yet to be identified. No much larger clone exists at a distance of one base, and base qualities are not known.

CDR1 and CDR2, per the germline V gene, are LGHNT and FRNRAP. The CDR3 runs 13 residues from the cysteine to the phenylalanine. The kept DNA is CDR3 alone, 39 bases in frame from the first base. The cohort was made up of roughly 670 healthy bone marrow donors. At the time of sampling, all cohort members were nominally healthy, though unrecorded immune exposures were likely present. The donor tested CMV seropositive and was one of the 289 seropositive cohort members. A peripheral blood sample was collected from each donor, and TCR beta sequencing was performed on peripheral blood mononuclear cells. Genomic DNA was extracted from the blood cell samples with the Qiagen DNeasy Blood Extraction Kit.

This TCR was sampled from a woman in her thirties or forties in good health and CMV-seropositive. Recombination joined TRBV12-5 with TRBJ1-1, with a tentative D gene TRBD1 over 6 matching bases. Sequencing input: PBMCs. The sequenced DNA is TGTGCAACTCTCAGGGGCCCGAACACTGAAGCTTTCTTT. Translation gives CATLRGPNTEAFF.